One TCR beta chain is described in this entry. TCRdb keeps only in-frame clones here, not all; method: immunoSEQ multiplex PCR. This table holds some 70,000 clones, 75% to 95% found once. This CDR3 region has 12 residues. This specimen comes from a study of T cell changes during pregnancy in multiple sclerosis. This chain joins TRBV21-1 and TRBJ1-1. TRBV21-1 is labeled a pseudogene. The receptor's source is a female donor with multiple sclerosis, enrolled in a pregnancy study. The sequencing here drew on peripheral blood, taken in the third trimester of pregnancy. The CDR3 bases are TGTGCCAGCAGCAAAGACGGCACTGAAGCTTTCTTT. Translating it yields CASSKDGTEAFF.